The rows below give T cell receptor beta chains drawn from one sample of a study of response to subunit inactivated influenza vaccine. TCRdb itself ran the RT-PCR reads through MiXCR, one entry per CDR3 protein. In the table there are roughly 790,000 distinct CDR3 sequences, approximately 21% of which are singletons. Sequenced here: PBMCs from blood, sampled around 5 days after vaccination. The receptors shown here come from a man aged 50 to 59 who received an inactivated influenza vaccine. Both conserved end residues are trimmed from each CDR3. D genes are given only for firm matches.

D gene | V gene | CDR3 protein
TRBD1 | TRBV12-3/TRBV12-4 | ASSSQQGTYGYT
TRBD2 | TRBV7-6 | ASSLGSSGGYNEQF
TRBD2 | TRBV6-5 | ASNFASGGAAYNEQF
TRBD1 | TRBV28 | ASSLLPGTGRSGYT
NA | TRBV4-2 | ASSQDGGGDQPQH
NA | TRBV20-1 | SAHSASSYNEQF
NA | TRBV20-1 | SASQSSYEQY
TRBD2 | TRBV18 | ASSPPWTSGSYNEQF
TRBD2 | TRBV20-1 | SARDSGGGETQY
TRBD2 | TRBV20-1 | SAGRFGGTDTQY
NA | TRBV7-8 | ASSTGWTQY
NA | TRBV20-1 | SARDPELEQKSSYNSPLH
TRBD2 | TRBV6-2/TRBV6-3 | ASSRQGLAGRSSYEQY
NA | TRBV5-1 | ASSPEGGRTDTQY
TRBD1 | TRBV20-1 | SARTIPRDRDGYT
NA | TRBV29-1 | SVPFGGTTGELF
NA | TRBV29-1 | SVETPDGGYT
NA | TRBV20-1 | SARDLQLGELF
TRBD1 | TRBV9 | ASSVSGTVNNEQF
NA | TRBV7-2 | ASSLLNAYEQY
NA | TRBV7-2 | ASSTRPRGSTDTQY
NA | TRBV27 | ASRGSWGVREEQY
NA | TRBV20-1 | SAAARGASTDTQY
NA | TRBV27 | ASSLRETYEQY
TRBD1 | TRBV5-1 | ASSLGGTGGPYTEAF
NA | TRBV6-2/TRBV6-3 | ASNPRGNYEQY
TRBD2 | TRBV4-3 | ASSQDAGGSGANVLT
NA | TRBV13 | ASSLVASSSYEQY
TRBD2 | TRBV5-6 | ASSKGLAGGREQF
NA | TRBV6-1 | ASSEHLSSYNEQF
NA | TRBV12-3/TRBV12-4 | ASGAYNRVAGANVLT
NA | TRBV12-3/TRBV12-4 | ASSLMGANVLT
NA | TRBV15 | ATSRDTDSHFSGNTIY
TRBD1 | TRBV6-1 | ASTSEGQSTEQY
NA | TRBV3-1 | ASSQVLSSGFEQY
NA | TRBV10-3 | AISQTGRKTQY
TRBD1 | TRBV12-3/TRBV12-4 | ASSRTGVDEQF
TRBD1 | TRBV20-1 | SAAGDRDAETQY
NA | TRBV10-3 | AIRDYYEQY
NA | TRBV20-1 | SARLDSRPQY
NA | TRBV12-3/TRBV12-4 | ASSLLRMAEAF
NA | TRBV11-2 | ASSLLRGSQSNYSPLH
NA | TRBV6-5 | ASSYSGIGTEAF
NA | TRBV20-1 | SARDWLQGPQETQY
NA | TRBV4-3 | ASSQDPWDLSGNTIY
TRBD2 | TRBV11-1 | ASSLALASGDFVGDTQY
TRBD2 | TRBV5-1 | ASSPTGGSYTGELF
NA | TRBV6-1 | ASTEVANTGELF
TRBD1 | TRBV6-1 | ASSPFPGQGASYEQY
NA | TRBV20-1 | SAENPQGGRNEQF
NA | TRBV21-1 | AAKDRAGNQPQH
NA | TRBV12-3/TRBV12-4 | ASSPNALPNEQY
NA | TRBV28 | ASSLRTGRGEKLF
TRBD1 | TRBV5-1 | ASSDRVGQETQY
NA | TRBV7-2 | ASSFRGKYT
TRBD1 | TRBV6-1 | ASSRRDRTYEQY
NA | TRBV10-3 | AISAGLGTYEQY
TRBD2 | TRBV20-1 | SARGASGSYYNEQF
NA | TRBV28 | ASKATNNEQF